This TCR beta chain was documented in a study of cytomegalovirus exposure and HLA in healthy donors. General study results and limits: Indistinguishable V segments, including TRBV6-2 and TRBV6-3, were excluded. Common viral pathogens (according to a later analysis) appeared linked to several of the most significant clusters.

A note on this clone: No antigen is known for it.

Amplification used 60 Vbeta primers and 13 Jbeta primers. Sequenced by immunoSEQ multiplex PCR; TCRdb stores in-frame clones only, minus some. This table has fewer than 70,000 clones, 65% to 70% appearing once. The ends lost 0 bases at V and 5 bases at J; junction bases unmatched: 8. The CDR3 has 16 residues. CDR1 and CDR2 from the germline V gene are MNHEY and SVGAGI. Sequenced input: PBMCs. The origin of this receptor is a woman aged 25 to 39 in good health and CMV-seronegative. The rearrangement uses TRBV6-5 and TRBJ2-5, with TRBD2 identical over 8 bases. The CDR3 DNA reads TGTGCCAGCAGTTACTCGTCGGGGGGGCGTTTTGAGACCCAGTACTTC. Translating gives CASSYSSGGRFETQYF.